This T cell receptor beta chain was sequenced for a study of blood T cells in healthy people across ages. The CDR3 has 15 amino acids. Per germline, CDR1 SQVTM and CDR2 ANQGSEA. V shed 1 base and J shed 0 bases, with 11 bases lying between them. There were healthy Caucasian individuals from Russia, aged about 6 to 90, serving as donors. At least 7 million PBMCs were isolated per sample. Using a J-beta primer mix together with a sample-barcoded 5' primer, a second PCR was run for roughly 6 to 11 cycles. TCRdb itself ran the 5' RACE reads through MiXCR, one entry per CDR3 protein. The sample consists of approximately 800,000 distinct CDR3 sequences, about 46% of them appearing once.

The rearrangement links TRBV29-1 to TRBJ2-3; D unclear. Input material: blood. This TCR was recovered from an older man in good health. CDR3 DNA: TGCAGCGTTGAAGGGACGGCCACCAGCACAGATACGCAGTATTTT. Protein sequence: CSVEGTATSTDTQYF.